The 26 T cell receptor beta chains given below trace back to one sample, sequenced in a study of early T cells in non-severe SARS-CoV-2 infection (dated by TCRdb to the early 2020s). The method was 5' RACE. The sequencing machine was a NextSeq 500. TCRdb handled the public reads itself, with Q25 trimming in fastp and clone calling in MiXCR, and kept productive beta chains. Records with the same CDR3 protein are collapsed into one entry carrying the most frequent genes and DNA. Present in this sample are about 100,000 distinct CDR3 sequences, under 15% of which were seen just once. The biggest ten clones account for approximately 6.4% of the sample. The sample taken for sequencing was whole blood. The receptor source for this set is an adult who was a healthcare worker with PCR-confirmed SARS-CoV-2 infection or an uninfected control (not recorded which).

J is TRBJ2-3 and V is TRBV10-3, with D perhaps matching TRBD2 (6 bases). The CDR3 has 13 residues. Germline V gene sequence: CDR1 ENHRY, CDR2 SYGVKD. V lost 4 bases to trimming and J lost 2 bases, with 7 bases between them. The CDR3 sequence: CAISAGDTDTQYF. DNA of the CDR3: TGTGCCATCAGTGCGGGAGACACAGATACGCAGTATTTT.

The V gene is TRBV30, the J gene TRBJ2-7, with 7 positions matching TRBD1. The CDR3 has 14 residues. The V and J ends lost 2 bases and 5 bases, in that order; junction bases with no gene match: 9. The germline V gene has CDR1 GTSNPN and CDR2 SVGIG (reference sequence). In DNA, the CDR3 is TGTGCCTGGAGTTATACGACAGGGAAGCACGAGCAGTACTTC. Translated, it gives CAWSYTTGKHEQYF.

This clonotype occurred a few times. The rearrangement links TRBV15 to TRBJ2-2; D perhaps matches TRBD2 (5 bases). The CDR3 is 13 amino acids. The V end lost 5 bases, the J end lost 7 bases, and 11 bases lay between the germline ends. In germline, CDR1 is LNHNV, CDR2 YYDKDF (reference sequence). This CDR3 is CATSPGGHGELFF. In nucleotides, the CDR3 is TGTGCCACCAGCCCCGGAGGTCACGGGGAGCTGTTTTTT.

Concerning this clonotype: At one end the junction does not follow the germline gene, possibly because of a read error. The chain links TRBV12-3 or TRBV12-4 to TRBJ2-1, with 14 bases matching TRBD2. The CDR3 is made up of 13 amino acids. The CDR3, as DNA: TGTGCCAGCAGTTTCGGGACTAGCGGGAGACGGGTCTTC. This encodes CASSFGTSGRRVF.

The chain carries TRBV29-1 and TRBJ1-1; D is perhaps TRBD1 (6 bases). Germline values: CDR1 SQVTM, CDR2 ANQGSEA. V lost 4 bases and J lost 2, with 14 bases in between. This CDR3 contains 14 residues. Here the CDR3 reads CSVVAGGGNTEAFF. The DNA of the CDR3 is TGCAGCGTTGTGGCGGGAGGGGGAAACACTGAAGCTTTCTTT.

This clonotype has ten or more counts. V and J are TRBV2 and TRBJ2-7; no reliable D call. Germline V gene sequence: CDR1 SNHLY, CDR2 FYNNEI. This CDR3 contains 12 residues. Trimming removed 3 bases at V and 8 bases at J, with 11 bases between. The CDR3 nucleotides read TGTGCCAGCAGTGATGCGGCGTGGAAGCAGTACTTC. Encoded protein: CASSDAAWKQYF.

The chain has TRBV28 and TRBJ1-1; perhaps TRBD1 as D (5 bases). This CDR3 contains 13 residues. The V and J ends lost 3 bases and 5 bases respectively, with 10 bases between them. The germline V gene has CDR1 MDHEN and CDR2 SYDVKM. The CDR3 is CASSFRAGTEAFF. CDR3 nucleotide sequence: TGTGCCAGCAGTTTCCGGGCAGGGACTGAAGCTTTCTTT. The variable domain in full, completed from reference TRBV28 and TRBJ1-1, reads DVKVTQSSRYLVKRTGEKVFLECVQDMDHENMFWYRQDPGLGLRLIYFSYDVKMKEKGDIPEGYSVSREKKERFSLILESASTNQTSMYLCASSFRAGTEAFFGQGTRLTVV.

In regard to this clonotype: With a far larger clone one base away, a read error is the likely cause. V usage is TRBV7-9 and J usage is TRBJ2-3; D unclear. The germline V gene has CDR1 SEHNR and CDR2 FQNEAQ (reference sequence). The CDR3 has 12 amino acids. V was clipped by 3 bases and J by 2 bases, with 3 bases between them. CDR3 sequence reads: CASSFNTDTQYF. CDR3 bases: TGTGCCAGCAGCTTTAACACAGATACGCAGTATTTT.

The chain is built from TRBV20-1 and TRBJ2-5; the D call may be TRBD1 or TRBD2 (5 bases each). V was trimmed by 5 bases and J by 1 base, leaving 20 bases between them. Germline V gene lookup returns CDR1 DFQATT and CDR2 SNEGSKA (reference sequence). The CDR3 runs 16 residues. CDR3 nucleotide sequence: TGCAGTGCTTCCGGCCGGGACCGTCCCATCCAAGAGACCCAGTACTTC. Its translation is CSASGRDRPIQETQYF.

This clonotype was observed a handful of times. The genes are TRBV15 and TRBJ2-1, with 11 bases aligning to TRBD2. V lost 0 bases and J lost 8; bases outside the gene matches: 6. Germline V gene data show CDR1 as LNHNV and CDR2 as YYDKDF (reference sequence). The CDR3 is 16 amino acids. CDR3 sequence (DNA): TGTGCCACCAGCAGAGATGGGCTAGCGGGAGGAGATGAGCAGTTCTTC. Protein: CATSRDGLAGGDEQFF.

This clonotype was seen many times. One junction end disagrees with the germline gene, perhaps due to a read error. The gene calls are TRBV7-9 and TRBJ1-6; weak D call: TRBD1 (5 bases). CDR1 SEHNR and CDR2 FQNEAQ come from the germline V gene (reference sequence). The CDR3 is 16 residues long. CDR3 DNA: TGTGCCAGCAGCCTCATGGGGGTTGACCGTAATTCACCCCTCCATTTT. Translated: CASSLMGVDRNSPLHF.

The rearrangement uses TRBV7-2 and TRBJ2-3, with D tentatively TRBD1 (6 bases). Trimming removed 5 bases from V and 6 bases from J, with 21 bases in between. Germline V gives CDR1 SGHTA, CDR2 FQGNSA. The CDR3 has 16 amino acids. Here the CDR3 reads CASSKRRGNGADTQYF. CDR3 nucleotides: TGTGCCAGCAGCAAAAGAAGGGGGAACGGCGCTGATACGCAGTATTTT.

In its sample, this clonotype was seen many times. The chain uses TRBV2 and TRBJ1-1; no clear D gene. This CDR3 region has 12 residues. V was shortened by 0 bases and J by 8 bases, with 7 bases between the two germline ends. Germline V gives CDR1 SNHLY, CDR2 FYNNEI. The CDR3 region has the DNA TGTGCCAGCAGTGAAGCGTATGGGGAAGCTTTCTTT. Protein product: CASSEAYGEAFF.

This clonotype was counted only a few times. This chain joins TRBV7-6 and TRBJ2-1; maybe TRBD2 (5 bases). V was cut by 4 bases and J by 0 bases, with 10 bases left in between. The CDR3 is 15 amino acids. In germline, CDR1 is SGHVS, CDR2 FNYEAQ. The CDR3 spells CASSSGTSSYNEQFF. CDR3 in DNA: TGTGCCAGCAGCTCAGGTACTAGCTCCTACAATGAGCAGTTCTTC.

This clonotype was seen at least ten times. In nucleotides, the CDR3 is TGTGCCACCCAGGCCCCCAAAATGAACACTGAAGCTTTCTTT. Translated, it gives CATQAPKMNTEAFF. The chain uses TRBV6-1 and TRBJ1-1; D ambiguous. The CDR3 extends over 14 amino acids. The V end was cut by 10 bases, the J end by 0 bases, with 15 bases between. The germline CDR1 and CDR2 sequences are MNHNS and SASEGT.

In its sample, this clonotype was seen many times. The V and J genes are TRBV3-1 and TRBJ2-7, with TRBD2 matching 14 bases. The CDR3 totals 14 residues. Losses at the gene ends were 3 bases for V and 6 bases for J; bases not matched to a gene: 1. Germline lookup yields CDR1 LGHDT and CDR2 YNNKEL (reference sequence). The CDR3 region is CASSQGLAGAEQYF. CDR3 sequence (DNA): TGTGCCAGCAGCCAGGGACTAGCGGGAGCCGAGCAGTACTTC.

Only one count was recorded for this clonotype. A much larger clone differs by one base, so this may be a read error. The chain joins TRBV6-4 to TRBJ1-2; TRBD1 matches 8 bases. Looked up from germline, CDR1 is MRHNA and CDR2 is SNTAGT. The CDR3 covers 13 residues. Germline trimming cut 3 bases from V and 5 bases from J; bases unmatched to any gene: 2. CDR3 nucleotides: TGTGCCAGCAGTGATAACAGGGGGTATGGCTACACCTTC. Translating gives CASSDNRGYGYTF.

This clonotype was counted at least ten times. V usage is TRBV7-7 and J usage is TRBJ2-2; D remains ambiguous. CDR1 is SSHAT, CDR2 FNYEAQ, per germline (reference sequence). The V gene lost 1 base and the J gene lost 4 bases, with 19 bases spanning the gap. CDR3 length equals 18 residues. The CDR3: CASSLEPGGLLSTGELFF. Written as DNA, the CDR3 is TGTGCCAGCAGCTTAGAACCGGGTGGCCTTTTGAGCACCGGGGAGCTGTTTTTT.

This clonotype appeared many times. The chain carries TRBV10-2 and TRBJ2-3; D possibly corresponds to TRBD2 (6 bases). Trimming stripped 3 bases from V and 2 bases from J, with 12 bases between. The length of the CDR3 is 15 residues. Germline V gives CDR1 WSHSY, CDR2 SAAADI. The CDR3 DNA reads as TGCGCCAGCAGTGATTTGCGGGACTTCACAGATACGCAGTATTTT. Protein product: CASSDLRDFTDTQYF.

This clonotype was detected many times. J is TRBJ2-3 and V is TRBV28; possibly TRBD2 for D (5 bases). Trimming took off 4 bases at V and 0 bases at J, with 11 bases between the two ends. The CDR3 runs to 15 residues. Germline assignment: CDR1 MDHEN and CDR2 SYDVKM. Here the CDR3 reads CASSSERPSTDTQYF. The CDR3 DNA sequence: TGTGCCAGCAGTTCTGAGCGGCCTAGCACAGATACGCAGTATTTT. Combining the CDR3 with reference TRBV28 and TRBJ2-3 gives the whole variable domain DVKVTQSSRYLVKRTGEKVFLECVQDMDHENMFWYRQDPGLGLRLIYFSYDVKMKEKGDIPEGYSVSREKKERFSLILESASTNQTSMYLCASSSERPSTDTQYFGPGTRLTVL.

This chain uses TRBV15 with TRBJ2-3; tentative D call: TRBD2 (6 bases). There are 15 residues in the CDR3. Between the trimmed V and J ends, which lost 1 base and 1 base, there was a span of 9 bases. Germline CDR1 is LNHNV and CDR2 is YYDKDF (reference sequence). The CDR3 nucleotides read TGTGCCACCAGCAGAGCGGGAGAGGGCACAGATACGCAGTATTTT. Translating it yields CATSRAGEGTDTQYF.

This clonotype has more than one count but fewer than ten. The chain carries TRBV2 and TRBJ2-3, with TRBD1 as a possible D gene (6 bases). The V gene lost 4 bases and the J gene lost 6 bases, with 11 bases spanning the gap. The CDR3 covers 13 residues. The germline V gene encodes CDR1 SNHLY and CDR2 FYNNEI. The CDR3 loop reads CASSATGTDTQYF. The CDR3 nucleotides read TGTGCCAGCAGTGCAACAGGGACGGATACGCAGTATTTT.

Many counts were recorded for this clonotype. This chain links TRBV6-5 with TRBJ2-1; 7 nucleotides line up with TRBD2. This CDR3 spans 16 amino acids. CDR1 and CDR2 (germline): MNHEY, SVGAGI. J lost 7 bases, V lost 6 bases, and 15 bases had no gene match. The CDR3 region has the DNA TGTGCCAGCAGCCCTTTTACCGGGAGGAATAATAATGAGCAGTTCTTC. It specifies CASSPFTGRNNNEQFF.

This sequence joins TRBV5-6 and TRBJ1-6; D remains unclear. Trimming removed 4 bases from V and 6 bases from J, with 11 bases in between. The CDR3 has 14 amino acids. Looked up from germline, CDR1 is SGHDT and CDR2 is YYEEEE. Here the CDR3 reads CASSPGRINSPLHF. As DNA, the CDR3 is TGTGCCAGCAGCCCCGGACGGATTAATTCACCCCTCCACTTT. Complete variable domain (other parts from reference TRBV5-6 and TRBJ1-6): DAGVTQSPTHLIKTRGQQVTLRCSPKSGHDTVSWYQQALGQGPQFIFQYYEEEERQRGNFPDRFSGHQFPNYSSELNVNALLLGDSALYLCASSPGRINSPLHFGNGTRLTVT.

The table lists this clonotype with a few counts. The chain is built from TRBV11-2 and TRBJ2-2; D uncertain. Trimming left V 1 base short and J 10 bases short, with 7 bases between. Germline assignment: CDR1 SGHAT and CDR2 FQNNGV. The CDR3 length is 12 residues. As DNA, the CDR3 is TGTGCCAGCAGCTTAGTGGGCGAGGAGCTGTTTTTT. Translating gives CASSLVGEELFF. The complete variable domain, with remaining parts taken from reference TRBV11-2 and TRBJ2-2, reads EAGVAQSPRYKIIEKRQSVAFWCNPISGHATLYWYQQILGQGPKLLIQFQNNGVVDDSQLPKDRFSAERLKGVDSTLKIQPAKLEDSAVYLCASSLVGEELFFGEGSRLTVL.

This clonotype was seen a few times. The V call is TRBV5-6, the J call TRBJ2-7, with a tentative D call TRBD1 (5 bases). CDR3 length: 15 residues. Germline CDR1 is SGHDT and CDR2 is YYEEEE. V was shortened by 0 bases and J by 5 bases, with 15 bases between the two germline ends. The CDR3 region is CASSLAGRAAHEQYF. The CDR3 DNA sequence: TGTGCCAGCAGCTTGGCGGGCAGGGCGGCCCACGAGCAGTACTTC. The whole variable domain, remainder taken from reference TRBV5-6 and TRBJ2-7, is DAGVTQSPTHLIKTRGQQVTLRCSPKSGHDTVSWYQQALGQGPQFIFQYYEEEERQRGNFPDRFSGHQFPNYSSELNVNALLLGDSALYLCASSLAGRAAHEQYFGPGTRLTVT.